The T cell receptor beta chain under discussion was sequenced for a study of beta chain features in type 1 diabetes. Looking at the study overall: Age and gender were similar between patients and healthy donors, as were cell yields. The number of sorted cells examined across all samples was some 99,000,000. Overall study findings and caveats: Type 1 diabetes patients had moderately but significantly shorter TCRB CDR3s in all four CD4+ subsets. cDNA-based sequencing might over-represent cells highly expressing TCR. In type 1 diabetes patients, VDJ junctions had fewer insertions; deletions at these junctions were more frequent.

cDNA synthesis used the whole RNA isolate, giving expressed TCRB sequences. TCRdb keeps only in-frame clones here, not all; method: immunoSEQ multiplex PCR. In the table there are more than 100,000 clones, roughly 28% of which are singletons. In its sample, this clone was seen once. Its antigen is unidentified. The receptor's source is a woman aged 18-30 years with type 1 diabetes. The source material was central memory CD4+ T cells from blood.

The CDR3 loop is CASSFLARRDGRDTQYF. CDR3 in DNA: TGCGCCAGCAGCTTTCTAGCGCGGCGTGATGGGAGGGATACGCAGTATTTT. V usage is TRBV5-1 and J usage is TRBJ2-3, with a possible D match to TRBD2 (6 bases). The CDR3 loop spans 17 amino acids. CDR1 is SGHRS, CDR2 YFSETQ, per germline. V was shortened by 2 bases and J by 6 bases, with 22 bases between the two germline ends. Together with reference TRBV5-1 and TRBJ2-3, the CDR3 gives the full variable domain: KAGVTQTPRYLIKTRGQQVTLSCSPISGHRSVSWYQQTPGQGLQFLFEYFSETQRNKGNFPGRFSGRQFSNSRSEMNVSTLELGDSALYLCASSFLARRDGRDTQYFGPGTRLTVL.